A single sample is the source of the 21 T cell receptor beta chains below, sequenced in a study of vaccination and CD4 T cells after COVID-19. No antigen is known for these receptors. The Oncomine TCR Beta short-read assay generated sequence data from the DNA of cultured CD4+ T cells. From the PCR reads, TCRdb called clonotypes with MiXCR, one entry per CDR3 protein. Of around 5,700 distinct CDR3 sequences detected, 25% to 35% appear once; the ten largest clones hold under 20%. Treatment described: roughly ten-day PBMC culture with coronavirus spike peptide pools or control peptides (ViraFEST assay). The unexposed donor provided CD4+ T cells, which were taken before the COVID-19 pandemic (2011-2018). Sequencing was carried out using CD4+ T cells from blood, cultured in vitro. The receptors originated from a human donor in good health.

The V gene is TRBV20-1, the J gene TRBJ1-6; D unclear. V was clipped by 0 bases and J by 5 bases, with 11 bases between them. The length of the CDR3 is 15 residues. Per the germline V gene, CDR1 is DFQATT and CDR2 is SNEGSKA (reference sequence). The CDR3 DNA reads as TGCAGTGCTAGAGATCTTTCAGGAGATAATTCACCCCTCCACTTT. Amino acids: CSARDLSGDNSPLHF.

The chain recombines TRBV19 with TRBJ1-5; a weak D match, TRBD1 (5 bases). From germline, CDR1 is LNHDA and CDR2 SQIVND (reference sequence). The CDR3 extends over 14 amino acids. Deletions cut 5 bases from V and 10 bases from J, with 18 bases between. CDR3 nucleotides: TGTGCCAGTAGTCTACTTGGGACCGACAGTCCCCAGCATTTT. Amino acids: CASSLLGTDSPQHF.

By sample fraction, this clonotype is medium-sized. The rearrangement uses TRBV20-1 and TRBJ1-2; D is undetermined. V gave up 6 bases and J gave up 6 bases, with 17 bases separating them. The CDR3 runs 13 residues. Germline lookup yields CDR1 DFQATT and CDR2 SNEGSKA (reference sequence). CDR3 nucleotide sequence: TGCAGTGCCACTTCAAACCGAGGTGATGGCTACACCTTC. Protein sequence: CSATSNRGDGYTF.

By share, this clonotype counts as medium-sized (0.01 to 0.1%). This rearrangement joins TRBV20-1 to TRBJ1-5, with a possible D match to TRBD1 (6 bases). Between the trimmed V and J ends, which lost 3 bases and 3 bases, there was a span of 9 bases. Germline V gives CDR1 DFQATT, CDR2 SNEGSKA (reference sequence). The CDR3 has 13 residues. CDR3: CSARGGPNQPQHF. Here the CDR3 DNA reads TGCAGTGCTAGGGGGGGGCCCAATCAGCCCCAGCATTTT.

V and J are TRBV27 and TRBJ1-5, with 9 bases matching TRBD1. Germline V gives CDR1 MNHEY, CDR2 SMNVEV (reference sequence). V gave up 6 bases and J gave up 6 bases; unmatched junction bases: 6. The CDR3 loop spans 14 amino acids. CDR3 sequence reads: CASSLTGGVQPQHF. As DNA, the CDR3 is TGTGCCAGCAGCTTGACAGGGGGGGTTCAGCCCCAGCATTTT.

This clonotype was recorded a few times. CDR3 DNA: TGTGCCAGCGGATTCCTAGAGACCCAGTACTTC. Protein product: CASGFLETQYF. The gene calls are TRBV12-3 or TRBV12-4 and TRBJ2-5; D is unresolved. The V and J ends lost 8 bases and 4 bases respectively, with 8 bases between them. The CDR3 spans 11 residues.

The J gene is TRBJ2-5, the V gene TRBV5-6; D possibly corresponds to TRBD2 (6 bases). The CDR3 is 14 residues long. Germline lookup yields CDR1 SGHDT and CDR2 YYEEEE. Trimming took 4 bases from V and 1 from J, leaving 11 bases between them. The CDR3 is CASSQLGGQETQYF. The CDR3 DNA reads TGTGCCAGCAGCCAACTGGGGGGCCAAGAGACCCAGTACTTC.

J is TRBJ2-3 and V is TRBV20-1; the D is unclear. CDR3 length equals 15 residues. V lost 4 bases, J lost 4 bases, and 18 bases lay in between. Germline loops: CDR1 DFQATT, CDR2 SNEGSKA (reference sequence). The CDR3 reads CSATISGLSADTQYF. CDR3 nucleotides: TGCAGTGCTACGATCTCGGGCTTGTCGGCAGATACGCAGTATTTT.

This rearrangement joins TRBV12-5 to TRBJ1-1; D ambiguous. The CDR3 is 12 residues long. Trimming removed 6 bases at V and 3 bases at J, with 8 bases between. The V gene's germline CDR1 is LGHNT and CDR2 FRNRAP. The CDR3: CASGPGDTEAFF. The CDR3 nucleotides read TGTGCTAGTGGGCCTGGGGACACTGAAGCTTTCTTT. Drawing the rest from reference TRBV12-5 and TRBJ1-1, the complete variable domain is DARVTQTPRHKVTEMGQEVTMRCQPILGHNTVFWYRQTMMQGLELLAYFRNRAPLDDSGMPKDRFSAEMPDATLATLKIQPSEPRDSAVYFCASGPGDTEAFFGQGTRLTVV.

This clonotype is medium-sized by share. The V gene is TRBV6-1, the J gene TRBJ1-6; TRBD1 matches 9 bases. After removal of 6 bases from V and 10 bases from J, the junction contained 7 bases not matched to a gene. This CDR3 has 14 residues. The V gene's germline CDR1 is MNHNS and CDR2 SASEGT. The CDR3 is CASSSGTGKSPLHF. The CDR3 DNA reads TGTGCCAGCAGCTCCGGGACAGGGAAATCACCCCTCCACTTT.

A note on this clonotype: Being one base from a much bigger clone, this may be a read error. The chain joins TRBV5-4 to TRBJ1-2; weak D call: TRBD1 (6 bases). Trimming removed 3 bases at V and 7 bases at J, with 19 bases between. Germline V lookup: CDR1 SGHNT, CDR2 YYREEE (reference sequence). This CDR3 comprises 15 residues. CDR3 nucleotides: TGTGCCAGCAGCTGGGAGGGGTCAGGGGCTGGTGGCTACACCTTC. Protein: CASSWEGSGAGGYTF.

V usage is TRBV4-2 and J usage is TRBJ1-5; tentative D call: TRBD1 (6 bases). Germline lookup yields CDR1 LGHNA and CDR2 YNFKEQ. V was cut by 1 base and J by 3 bases, with 7 bases left in between. The CDR3 spans 14 residues. This CDR3 is CASSQGDNNQPQHF. CDR3 coding DNA: TGTGCCAGCAGCCAAGGGGACAACAATCAGCCCCAGCATTTT.

V is TRBV25-1 and J is TRBJ1-2; D remains ambiguous. The length of the CDR3 is 16 residues. Germline-derived CDR1 and CDR2 are MGHDK and SYGVNS. V shed 4 bases and J shed 7 bases, with 22 bases lying between them. The CDR3 loop is CASSGLWEPKRLGYTF. The CDR3 DNA reads as TGTGCCAGCAGTGGCCTGTGGGAGCCCAAAAGGCTTGGCTACACCTTC.

The chain joins TRBV12-3 or TRBV12-4 to TRBJ2-5, with 8 bases that match TRBD2. This CDR3 is built from 15 residues. The junction had 9 bases not matched to a gene; V was cut back by 5 bases and J by 4 bases. CDR3 loop: CASSTGGADRETQYF. The CDR3, as DNA: TGTGCCAGCAGTACGGGGGGGGCCGATCGAGAGACCCAGTACTTC.

CDR3 coding DNA: TGTGCCAGCAGTGGGGGGGCGCTACAGAACACTGAAGCTTTCTTT. This codes for CASSGGALQNTEAFF. The chain carries TRBV2 and TRBJ1-1; D perhaps matches TRBD1 (6 bases). V lost 4 bases to trimming and J lost 1 base, with 13 bases between them. CDR3 length: 15 residues. CDR1 SNHLY and CDR2 FYNNEI come from the germline V gene.

This clonotype turned up a few times. The chain joins TRBV7-9 to TRBJ1-6; a possible D gene is TRBD1 (5 bases). This CDR3 is built from 15 residues. Germline-derived CDR1 and CDR2 are SEHNR and FQNEAQ (reference sequence). Trimming took 5 bases from V and 9 from J, leaving 17 bases between them. The CDR3 region is CASSLREVSSSPLHF. Written as DNA, the CDR3 is TGTGCCAGCAGCCTCAGGGAGGTCTCATCTTCACCCCTCCACTTT.

This clonotype is judged medium-sized. The chain uses TRBV10-3 and TRBJ1-2; 7 bases align to TRBD1. Germline values: CDR1 ENHRY, CDR2 SYGVKD. The CDR3 is 14 amino acids. Trimming cost V 0 bases and J 4 bases; bases outside gene matches: 2. CDR3 residues: CAISESNRGYGYTF. In DNA, the CDR3 is TGTGCCATCAGTGAGTCCAACAGGGGCTATGGCTACACCTTC.

In its sample, this clonotype was seen a few times. The rearrangement uses TRBV10-1 and TRBJ2-3, with D unclear. Trimming pared 4 bases from V and 4 bases from J, leaving 9 bases between. Germline V CDR1 and CDR2: WNHNN, SYGVQD (reference sequence). The CDR3 is 13 amino acids. The CDR3 bases are TGCGCCAGCAGTGGTTCCGGGCCAGATACGCAGTATTTT. It is translated as CASSGSGPDTQYF.

This clonotype turned up a few times. The chain recombines TRBV29-1 with TRBJ2-5; 7 nucleotides agree with TRBD1. The CDR3 has 12 residues. Per germline, CDR1 SQVTM and CDR2 ANQGSEA. The V and J ends lost 5 bases and 6 bases, in that order; junction bases with no gene match: 6. Here the CDR3 reads CSVRTGSQTQYF. In DNA, the CDR3 is TGCAGCGTTCGGACAGGATCACAGACCCAGTACTTC. The full variable domain, in which reference TRBV29-1 and TRBJ2-5 provide the parts outside the CDR3, is SAVISQKPSRDICQRGTSLTIQCQVDSQVTMMFWYRQQPGQSLTLIATANQGSEATYESGFVIDKFPISRPNLTFSTLTVSNMSPEDSSIYLCSVRTGSQTQYFGPGTRLLVL.

With regard to this clonotype: A read error may be the cause here, since a much bigger clone is one base away. The chain employs TRBV7-6 and TRBJ1-5, with D possibly matching TRBD1 (5 bases). V gave up 5 bases and J gave up 7 bases, with 12 bases separating them. This CDR3 is built from 13 residues. The V gene's germline CDR1 is SGHVS and CDR2 FNYEAQ. The CDR3 nucleotides are TGTGCCAGCAGCGTTGGACAACACCAGCCCCAGCATTTT. Its translation is CASSVGQHQPQHF.

The CDR3 coding sequence is TGTGCCAGCTCACCACAGGCGCTAGCGGGGGGCAATGAGCAGTTCTTC. This translates into CASSPQALAGGNEQFF. The gene calls are TRBV18 and TRBJ2-1; TRBD2 matches 11 bases. Germline V gives CDR1 KGHSH, CDR2 LQKENI. The length of the CDR3 is 16 residues. J lost 6 bases, V lost 1 base, and 5 bases had no gene match.